These 24 T cell receptor beta chains came from one sample sequenced in a study of cytomegalovirus exposure and HLA in healthy donors. Researchers ran the PCR with 60 Vbeta and 13 Jbeta primers. Generated by immunoSEQ multiplex PCR, the TCRdb table keeps only in-frame clones and is missing some. The table has approximately 35,000 clones, 80% to 90% seen once; the top ten hold 3.6%. What was sequenced was PBMCs. Source of these receptors: a woman aged 18-29 years in good health and CMV-seronegative.

The rearrangement joins TRBV28 to TRBJ2-2; 8 bases align to TRBD1. The germline gives CDR1 MDHEN, CDR2 SYDVKM. Trimming cost V 8 bases and J 5 bases; bases outside gene matches: 10. CDR3 length equals 15 residues. This CDR3 reads CASGFGTGGTGELFF. The CDR3 nucleotides are TGTGCCAGCGGGTTTGGGACAGGTGGAACCGGGGAGCTGTTTTTT.

V usage is TRBV29-1 and J usage is TRBJ2-5; 10 bases fit TRBD2. TRBJ2-7 explains the end of the DNA better; the J call may be wrong. Germline V gives CDR1 SQVTM, CDR2 ANQGSEA. CDR3 length: 16 amino acids. This CDR3 reads CSVYSLAGVGAYEQYF. CDR3 nucleotides: TGCAGCGTTTATTCGCTAGCGGGGGTGGGTGCCTACGAGCAGTACTTC.

The V call is TRBV7-2, the J call TRBJ2-4, with TRBD2 matching over 8 bases. This CDR3 region has 19 residues. The germline gives CDR1 SGHTA, CDR2 FQGNSA. Trimming at V came to 1 base and at J to 0 bases, leaving 11 bases not matched to a gene. The CDR3 sequence is CASSLDPGGQLGAKNIQYF. The DNA of the CDR3 is TGTGCCAGCAGCTTAGACCCGGGGGGGCAGCTTGGAGCCAAAAACATTCAGTACTTC.

The rearrangement uses TRBV28 and TRBJ2-5; tentatively, D is TRBD1 (6 bases). With 3 bases removed from V and 1 base from J, the gap between germline ends came to 12 bases. The germline gives CDR1 MDHEN, CDR2 SYDVKM. CDR3 length equals 15 residues. CDR3 sequence reads: CASSFRGTLQETQYF. The CDR3 nucleotides are TGTGCCAGCAGTTTCAGGGGAACCCTCCAAGAGACCCAGTACTTC. The whole variable domain, filled in from reference TRBV28 and TRBJ2-5, reads DVKVTQSSRYLVKRTGEKVFLECVQDMDHENMFWYRQDPGLGLRLIYFSYDVKMKEKGDIPEGYSVSREKKERFSLILESASTNQTSMYLCASSFRGTLQETQYFGPGTRLLVL.

The chain has TRBV12-1 and TRBJ2-7; the table names TRBD2, a call not compared with the DNA. TRBV12-1 is noted as a pseudogene. The CDR3 is made up of 16 amino acids. The DNA of the CDR3 is TGTGCCAGCATCCCGACTAGCGGGAGGGAAGATGACGAGCAGTACTTC. Its protein is CASIPTSGREDDEQYF.

The V gene is TRBV28, the J gene TRBJ2-5; D is possibly TRBD1 (5 bases). The V gene lost 3 bases and the J gene lost 6 bases, with 11 bases spanning the gap. The V gene's germline CDR1 is MDHEN and CDR2 SYDVKM. The CDR3 sequence is 13 residues long. DNA of the CDR3: TGTGCCAGCAGTTTTATAGGGGTAAAGACCCAGTACTTC. Its protein is CASSFIGVKTQYF.

This chain connects TRBV29-1 to TRBJ2-6, with unresolved D. Germline V gives CDR1 SQVTM, CDR2 ANQGSEA. V gave up 3 bases and J gave up 4 bases, with 10 bases separating them. The CDR3 consists of 14 residues. The CDR3 reads CSVEAGSGANVLTF. The CDR3 DNA reads as TGCAGCGTTGAGGCAGGCTCCGGGGCCAACGTCCTGACTTTC.

V gene TRBV5-4 combines with J gene TRBJ2-5, with 14 bases aligning to TRBD2. This CDR3 has 15 amino acids. The germline gives CDR1 SGHNT, CDR2 YYREEE (reference sequence). V lost 4 bases to trimming and J lost 3 bases; unmatched junction nucleotides: 2. DNA of the CDR3: TGTGCCAGCAGCCCGGGACTAGCGGGAGAAGAGACCCAGTACTTC. Translation: CASSPGLAGEETQYF.

The chain links TRBV5-4 to TRBJ2-1; D remains unclear. The CDR3 covers 12 residues. Per the germline V gene, CDR1 is SGHNT and CDR2 is YYREEE (reference sequence). V lost 2 bases and J 6 bases, leaving 6 bases between the germline ends. Here the CDR3 DNA reads TGTGCCAGCAGCTTTCGGAGCAATGAGCAGTTCTTC. Amino acids: CASSFRSNEQFF.

This chain connects TRBV28 to TRBJ1-1; D unclear. The CDR3 contains 13 residues. V lost 6 bases, J lost 3 bases, and 11 bases lay in between. CDR1 is MDHEN and CDR2 is SYDVKM in the germline V gene. The chain's CDR3 is CASRRRQDTEAFF. The CDR3 bases are TGTGCCAGCAGGAGGAGGCAGGACACTGAAGCTTTCTTT.

This clone appeared once. The rearrangement joins TRBV28 to TRBJ2-3; 7 bases fit TRBD2. Germline CDR1 and CDR2: MDHEN and SYDVKM. With 6 bases clipped from V and 0 bases from J, the junction kept 6 bases outside the gene matches. CDR3 length equals 15 residues. CDR3 residues: CASSRAGSSTDTQYF. The DNA of the CDR3 is TGTGCCAGCAGCCGAGCGGGGTCGAGCACAGATACGCAGTATTTT.

This chain uses TRBV4-2 with TRBJ2-7; 9 positions match TRBD2. Trimming cost V 0 bases and J 0 bases; bases outside gene matches: 0. From germline, CDR1 is LGHNA and CDR2 YNFKEQ. The CDR3 is made up of 15 amino acids. CDR3: CASSQDSGSSYEQYF. For the CDR3, the DNA is TGTGCCAGCAGCCAAGATAGCGGGAGCTCCTACGAGCAGTACTTC.

This chain links TRBV6-1 with TRBJ1-2; a possible D gene is TRBD1 (6 bases). CDR1 is MNHNS and CDR2 is SASEGT in the germline V gene. With 2 bases removed from V and 2 bases from J, the gap between germline ends came to 6 bases. The CDR3 spans 13 residues. The CDR3 nucleotides read TGTGCCAGCAGTGAAACAGGGAACTATGGCTACACCTTC. Amino acid sequence: CASSETGNYGYTF.

The V call is TRBV6-5, the J call TRBJ1-1; D is uncertain. Trimming removed 0 bases from V and 3 bases from J, with 11 bases in between. The CDR3 runs 15 residues. In germline, CDR1 is MNHEY, CDR2 SVGAGI. This CDR3 reads CASSYSNIKDTEAFF. The CDR3 coding sequence is TGTGCCAGCAGTTACTCAAACATTAAAGACACTGAAGCTTTCTTT.

The chain combines TRBV19 with TRBJ1-5; 8 positions agree with TRBD1. V was clipped by 5 bases and J by 4 bases; unmatched bases: 7. The germline V gene encodes CDR1 LNHDA and CDR2 SQIVND (reference sequence). CDR3 length: 15 residues. The CDR3, as DNA: TGTGCCAGTAGTTTGACAGGGGATGGAAATCAGCCCCAGCATTTT. Translated: CASSLTGDGNQPQHF. The full variable domain, rest sourced from reference TRBV19 and TRBJ1-5, is DGGITQSPKYLFRKEGQNVTLSCEQNLNHDAMYWYRQDPGQGLRLIYYSQIVNDFQKGDIAEGYSVSREKKESFPLTVTSAQKNPTAFYLCASSLTGDGNQPQHFGDGTRLSIL.

The chain employs TRBV25-1 and TRBJ1-5; D might be TRBD1 (6 bases). The germline V gene encodes CDR1 MGHDK and CDR2 SYGVNS. With 6 bases removed from V and 4 bases from J, the gap between germline ends came to 22 bases. This CDR3 region has 17 residues. DNA for the CDR3: TGTGCCAGCAGAGCGACCTCCACGGGACACGGGAATCAGCCCCAGCATTTT. It specifies CASRATSTGHGNQPQHF.

The gene calls are TRBV5-1 and TRBJ1-5; TRBD1 is a possible D gene (5 bases). The germline gives CDR1 SGHRS, CDR2 YFSETQ. V lost 0 bases and J 2 bases, leaving 9 bases between the germline ends. The CDR3 totals 15 residues. CDR3 region: CASSLDSRGNQPQHF. DNA for the CDR3: TGCGCCAGCAGCTTGGATTCCAGGGGCAATCAGCCCCAGCATTTT.

To note about this clone: Additional DNA sequences in this sample encode the identical CDR3. The gene calls are TRBV6-6 and TRBJ1-2; D is ambiguous. CDR1 is MNHNY, CDR2 SVGAGI, per germline (reference sequence). This CDR3 is 13 amino acids long. V was shortened by 2 bases and J by 3 bases, with 7 bases between the two germline ends. The CDR3 spells CASSYEPYYGYTF. In DNA form, the CDR3 reads TGTGCCAGCAGTTACGAGCCTTACTATGGCTACACCTTC.

The rearrangement links TRBV7-2 to TRBJ2-1; TRBD2 matches 14 bases. V gave up 5 bases and J gave up 8 bases; unmatched junction bases: 8. The CDR3 consists of 16 residues. Germline V gene sequence: CDR1 SGHTA, CDR2 FQGNSA. The CDR3 loop is CASSNSGTSGSYEQFF. The CDR3 DNA follows: TGTGCCAGCAGCAACTCCGGGACTAGCGGGAGCTATGAGCAGTTCTTC.

V usage is TRBV18 and J usage is TRBJ2-7; perhaps TRBD1 as D (8 bases). Trimming took off 2 bases at V and 4 bases at J, with 18 bases between the two ends. The CDR3 is 16 residues long. The germline V gene has CDR1 KGHSH and CDR2 LQKENI. CDR3 residues: CASSPSLGQGGYEQYF. CDR3 in DNA: TGTGCCAGCTCACCAAGCCTTGGACAGGGAGGGTACGAGCAGTACTTC.

The chain has TRBV6-1 and TRBJ2-5; 8 nucleotides match TRBD2. The V gene's germline CDR1 is MNHNS and CDR2 SASEGT. The CDR3 contains 15 residues. V was clipped by 4 bases and J by 5 bases; unmatched bases: 9. The CDR3 sequence is CASSGEAGGQETQYF. The CDR3, as DNA: TGTGCCAGCAGTGGGGAGGCGGGGGGCCAGGAGACCCAGTACTTC.

This chain connects TRBV5-4 to TRBJ2-4; D gene uncertain. Trimming took 5 bases from V and 7 from J, leaving 13 bases between them. Germline lookup yields CDR1 SGHNT and CDR2 YYREEE (reference sequence). The CDR3 contains 13 residues. CDR3 amino acids: CASSMGLTNIQYF. In DNA form, the CDR3 reads TGTGCCAGCAGTATGGGCCTTACTAACATTCAGTACTTC.

CDR3 protein: CASSFGQPRNTIYF. The CDR3 coding sequence is TGCGCCAGCAGCTTCGGACAGCCGAGAAACACCATATATTTT. The chain uses TRBV5-1 and TRBJ1-3; D might be TRBD1 (6 bases). V was clipped by 2 bases and J by 5 bases, with 11 bases between them. Looked up from germline, CDR1 is SGHRS and CDR2 is YFSETQ. The CDR3 is 14 residues long. The complete variable domain, with remaining parts taken from reference TRBV5-1 and TRBJ1-3, reads KAGVTQTPRYLIKTRGQQVTLSCSPISGHRSVSWYQQTPGQGLQFLFEYFSETQRNKGNFPGRFSGRQFSNSRSEMNVSTLELGDSALYLCASSFGQPRNTIYFGEGSWLTVV.

This clone was seen a single time. J is TRBJ2-7 and V is TRBV4-3; no clear D. Trimming removed 2 bases from V and 5 bases from J, with 10 bases in between. CDR1 LGHNA and CDR2 YSLEER come from the germline V gene. There are 13 residues in the CDR3. CDR3 DNA sequence: TGCGCCAGCAGCCAATTGGCATCCCACGAGCAGTACTTC. It yields the protein CASSQLASHEQYF.